This TCR beta chain was sequenced during a study of cytomegalovirus exposure and HLA in healthy donors. Study-wide findings and caveats: As a later analysis showed, a missense DCLRE1C variant was linked to trimming of TCR beta V- and J-genes.

The CDR3 runs to 15 residues. V gave up 3 bases and J gave up 8 bases; unmatched junction bases: 8. The germline gives CDR1 MNHEY, CDR2 SVGAGI. Primers: 60 Vbeta forward and 13 Jbeta reverse. The table came from immunoSEQ multiplex PCR; TCRdb's copy has only in-frame clones and leaves some out. The table shows 120,000 or so clones, with about 10% occurring only once. This clone was observed a handful of times. Its antigen is still unknown. The origin of this receptor is a young woman in good health and CMV-seropositive. Specimen: PBMCs. The chain carries TRBV6-5 and TRBJ2-1; the match to TRBD1 covers 9 bases. The DNA for the CDR3 is TGTGCCAGCAGTTATGCGGACAGGGGCGGGTATGAGCAGTTCTTC. This sequence encodes CASSYADRGGYEQFF.